These 12 T cell receptor beta chains originate from one sample sequenced in a study of blood T cell repertoires in COVID-19. TCRdb keeps only in-frame clones here, not all; method: immunoSEQ multiplex PCR. The sample consists of 230,000 or so clones, around 89% of them appearing once. What was sequenced was PBMCs or T cells enriched from blood (not recorded which). The origin of the receptors is a woman between 35 and 50 years old with acute COVID-19.

The J gene is TRBJ2-1, the V gene TRBV4-3, with 9 bases aligning to TRBD2. The CDR3 runs to 16 residues. Unmatched junction bases numbered 13, after V lost 4 bases and J lost 9 bases. Germline V CDR1 and CDR2: LGHNA, YSLEER. The CDR3 region has the DNA TGCGCCAGCAGCCTAGAGCTAGCGGGGAGGAGCGGTGAGCAGTTCTTC. Its translation is CASSLELAGRSGEQFF.

This chain links TRBV18 with TRBJ2-5, with 11 positions matching TRBD2. The CDR3 has 14 residues. V lost 6 bases to trimming and J lost 5 bases; unmatched junction nucleotides: 5. Germline CDR1 reads KGHSH; CDR2 reads LQKENI. CDR3 nucleotide sequence: TGTGCCAGCTCTCCTCTAGCGGGAGGTGAGACCCAGTACTTC. It translates to CASSPLAGGETQYF.

This clone was found a few times. This sequence joins TRBV6-2 or TRBV6-3 and TRBJ1-6; D ambiguous. Germline values: CDR1 MNHEY, CDR2 SVGEGT. Deletions cut 2 bases from V and 5 bases from J, with 7 bases between. The CDR3 spans 14 residues. The CDR3 here is CASSYRGNNSPLHF. CDR3 DNA: TGTGCCAGCAGTTACCGGGGAAATAATTCACCCCTCCACTTT.

This clone was recorded only once. The chain is built from TRBV14 and TRBJ1-3; weak D call: TRBD1 (6 bases). This CDR3 spans 16 amino acids. Trimming took off 3 bases at V and 0 bases at J, with 12 bases between the two ends. CDR1 is SGHDN and CDR2 is FVKESK in the germline V gene. CDR3 sequence (DNA): TGTGCCAGCAGCCAGGACAGAAAAAACTCTGGAAACACCATATATTTT. Its protein product is CASSQDRKNSGNTIYF.

The chain recombines TRBV5-6 with TRBJ2-1, with 7 bases that match TRBD2. This CDR3 is 19 amino acids long. V trimming: 1 base; J trimming: 2 bases; junction bases outside the gene matches: 15. Germline V gene lookup returns CDR1 SGHDT and CDR2 YYEEEE. The CDR3 sequence: CASSLKGLPGSTTYNEQFF. In DNA, the CDR3 is TGTGCCAGCAGCTTGAAGGGACTACCAGGATCTACTACCTACAATGAGCAGTTCTTC. The full variable domain, completed using reference TRBV5-6 and TRBJ2-1, is DAGVTQSPTHLIKTRGQQVTLRCSPKSGHDTVSWYQQALGQGPQFIFQYYEEEERQRGNFPDRFSGHQFPNYSSELNVNALLLGDSALYLCASSLKGLPGSTTYNEQFFGPGTRLTVL.

The chain combines TRBV25-1 with TRBJ2-3, with a tentative D call TRBD2 (5 bases). Germline V gene sequence: CDR1 MGHDK, CDR2 SYGVNS. The CDR3 consists of 15 residues. V lost 3 bases to trimming and J lost 0 bases, with 10 bases between them. Here the CDR3 DNA reads TGTGCCAGCAGTGATGGGGAGCTAAGCACAGATACGCAGTATTTT. It encodes CASSDGELSTDTQYF.

This chain joins TRBV3-1 (or the pseudogene TRBV3-2) and TRBJ1-3; 7 nucleotides line up with TRBD1. The CDR3 contains 14 residues. Germline lookup yields CDR1 LGHDT and CDR2 YNNKEL (reference sequence). The junction had 4 bases not matched to a gene; V was cut back by 4 bases and J by 4 bases. The DNA for the CDR3 is TGTGCCAGCAGCCGGCAGGGGGAAGGAAACACCATATATTTT. This gives the protein CASSRQGEGNTIYF.

CDR3 sequence: CSASGPGRPDTQYF. The DNA for the CDR3 is TGCAGTGCTAGTGGTCCAGGGAGGCCAGATACGCAGTATTTT. This chain connects TRBV20-1 to TRBJ2-3; maybe TRBD2 (6 bases). The CDR3 is made up of 14 amino acids. Germline values: CDR1 DFQATT, CDR2 SNEGSKA (reference sequence). Trimming shortened V by 3 bases and J by 4 bases, and 14 bases separated the two germline ends.

The chain has TRBV7-2 and TRBJ1-5, with unresolved D. Between the trimmed V and J ends, which lost 5 bases and 7 bases, there was a span of 18 bases. The CDR3 loop spans 15 amino acids. Germline-derived CDR1 and CDR2 are SGHTA and FQGNSA. CDR3 DNA sequence: TGTGCCAGCAGCCCCGCGATTGGTCCAGGCCAGCCCCAGCATTTT. Encoded protein: CASSPAIGPGQPQHF.

J is TRBJ2-5 and V is TRBV7-2; perhaps TRBD1 as D (6 bases). The V gene lost 0 bases and the J gene lost 2 bases, with 7 bases spanning the gap. The CDR3 runs to 14 residues. CDR1 and CDR2 (germline): SGHTA, FQGNSA. The CDR3 protein is CASSLAGAQETQYF. Here the CDR3 DNA reads TGTGCCAGCAGCTTAGCGGGGGCACAAGAGACCCAGTACTTC.

The chain is built from TRBV7-6 and TRBJ2-1; TRBD1 might be the D (5 bases). V was shortened by 2 bases and J by 0 bases, with 8 bases between the two germline ends. CDR3 size: 15 residues. Germline V gene data show CDR1 as SGHVS and CDR2 as FNYEAQ. CDR3 in amino acids: CASSLQGSSYNEQFF. CDR3 nucleotides: TGTGCCAGCAGCTTACAGGGTAGCTCCTACAATGAGCAGTTCTTC. The whole variable domain, remainder taken from reference TRBV7-6 and TRBJ2-1, is GAGVSQSPRYKVTKRGQDVALRCDPISGHVSLYWYRQALGQGPEFLTYFNYEAQQDKSGLPNDRFSAERPEGSISTLTIQRTEQRDSAMYRCASSLQGSSYNEQFFGPGTRLTVL.

The chain couples TRBV6-2 or TRBV6-3 to TRBJ2-7, with TRBD2 matching 13 bases. The germline CDR1 and CDR2 sequences are MNHEY and SVGEGT. V lost 4 bases and J lost 6; bases outside the gene matches: 9. CDR3 length equals 16 residues. CDR3 nucleotides: TGTGCCAGCAGTTCTTGGACTAGCGGGAGTGTGGGCGAGCAGTACGTC. Protein sequence: CASSSWTSGSVGEQYV.